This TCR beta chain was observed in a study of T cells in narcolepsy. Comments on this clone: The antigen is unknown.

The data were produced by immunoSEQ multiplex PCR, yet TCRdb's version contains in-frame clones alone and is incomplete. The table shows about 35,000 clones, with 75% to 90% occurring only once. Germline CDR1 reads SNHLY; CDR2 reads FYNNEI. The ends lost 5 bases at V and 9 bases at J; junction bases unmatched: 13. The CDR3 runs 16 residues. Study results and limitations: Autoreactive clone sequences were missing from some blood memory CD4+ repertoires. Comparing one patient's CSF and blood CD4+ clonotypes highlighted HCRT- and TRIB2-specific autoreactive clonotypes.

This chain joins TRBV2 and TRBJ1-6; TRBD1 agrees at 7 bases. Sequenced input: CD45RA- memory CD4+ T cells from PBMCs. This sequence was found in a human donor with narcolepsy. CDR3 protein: CASSPQGGRTGSPLHF. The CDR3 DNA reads TGTGCCAGCAGTCCCCAGGGGGGCAGAACAGGTTCACCCCTCCACTTT.